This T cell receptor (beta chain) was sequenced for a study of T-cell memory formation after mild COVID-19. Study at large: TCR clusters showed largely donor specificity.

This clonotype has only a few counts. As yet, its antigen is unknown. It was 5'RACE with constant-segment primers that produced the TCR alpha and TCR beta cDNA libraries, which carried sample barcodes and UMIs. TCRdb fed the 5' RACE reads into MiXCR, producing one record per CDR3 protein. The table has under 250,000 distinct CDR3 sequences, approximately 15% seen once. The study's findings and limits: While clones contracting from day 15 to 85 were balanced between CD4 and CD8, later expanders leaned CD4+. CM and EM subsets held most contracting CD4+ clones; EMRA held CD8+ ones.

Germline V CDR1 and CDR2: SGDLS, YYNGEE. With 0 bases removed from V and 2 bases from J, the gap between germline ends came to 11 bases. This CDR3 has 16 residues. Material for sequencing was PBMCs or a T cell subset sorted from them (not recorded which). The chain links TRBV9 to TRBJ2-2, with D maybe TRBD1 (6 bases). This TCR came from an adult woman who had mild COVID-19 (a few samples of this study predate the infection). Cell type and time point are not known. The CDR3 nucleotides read TGTGCCAGCAGCGTAGGCGTGACAGGAAACACCGGGGAGCTGTTTTTT. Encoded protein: CASSVGVTGNTGELFF.